This T cell receptor (beta chain) was recorded in a study of CD8+ T cells in alopecia areata. Turning to the study itself: Each of the treated patients was given oral tofacitinib, 5 to 10 mg twice daily, for moderate-to-severe alopecia areata. Study-wide points: Throughout tofacitinib, many expanded lesional clones continued to persist in scalp and blood.

Described treatment: oral pan-JAK inhibitor, 5-10 mg twice daily. Peripheral blood and lesional scalp punch biopsies came from alopecia areata patients. About this clone itself: The target antigen is unknown.

This CDR3 contains 16 residues. V lost 2 bases, J lost 0 bases, and 10 bases lay in between. The germline V gene encodes CDR1 LGHNA and CDR2 YSLEER. After isolation, RNA underwent reverse transcription to generate cDNA as the sequencing template. The method was immunoSEQ multiplex PCR; TCRdb's version includes in-frame clones alone and lacks a portion of them. The sample has about 120,000 clones, roughly 58% seen once. The sample was CD8+ T cells sorted from blood, taken at week 4, from a patient treated with tofacitinib. The J gene is TRBJ1-4, the V gene TRBV4-3; D remains ambiguous. This sequence was found in a human donor with alopecia areata. The CDR3 protein is CASSQQTFPTNEKLFF. The CDR3 bases are TGCGCCAGCAGCCAACAAACTTTCCCAACTAATGAAAAACTGTTTTTT.